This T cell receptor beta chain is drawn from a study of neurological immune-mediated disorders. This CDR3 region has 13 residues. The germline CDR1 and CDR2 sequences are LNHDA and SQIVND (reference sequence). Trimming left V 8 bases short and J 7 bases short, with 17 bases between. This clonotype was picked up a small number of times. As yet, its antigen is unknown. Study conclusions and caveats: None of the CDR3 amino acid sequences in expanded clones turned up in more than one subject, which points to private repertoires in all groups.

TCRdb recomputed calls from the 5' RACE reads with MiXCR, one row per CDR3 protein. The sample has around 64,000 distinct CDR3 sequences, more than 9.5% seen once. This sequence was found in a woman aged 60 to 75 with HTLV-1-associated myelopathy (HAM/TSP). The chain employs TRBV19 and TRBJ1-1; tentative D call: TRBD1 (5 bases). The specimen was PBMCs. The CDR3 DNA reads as TGTGCCAGTGCTCCCAACGGGGGGTATGAAGCTTTCTTT. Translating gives CASAPNGGYEAFF.